This is a list of T cell receptor beta chains from one sample in a study of T cells after yellow fever vaccination. MiXCR, applied by TCRdb to the 5' RACE reads, yields one record per CDR3 protein. The table has under 600,000 distinct CDR3 sequences, 13% seen once. Sequencing used PBMCs, obtained on the day of the yellow fever booster vaccination. The receptors derive from a young man who received the YFV17D yellow fever vaccine. Each CDR3 is given with its conserved first and last residue. D genes are given only for firm matches. For some rows the clone size is stated as once, few or many, or as a class when expanded; others skip it.

TRBV10-2,few,TRBD2,TRBJ2-1,CASSAWAGANNEQFF,TGCGCCAGCAGTGCATGGGCGGGAGCTAACAATGAGCAGTTCTTC
TRBV7-8,few,NA,TRBJ2-5,CASSTSLETQYF,TGTGCCAGCAGTACTAGCTTGGAGACCCAGTACTTC
TRBV20-1,few,NA,TRBJ1-5,CSASPQANQPQHF,TGCAGTGCTAGTCCACAGGCCAATCAGCCCCAGCATTTT
TRBV7-2,NA,NA,TRBJ1-1,CASSSVGANTEAFF,TGTGCCAGCAGCTCCGTAGGGGCGAACACTGAAGCTTTCTTT
TRBV20-1,NA,NA,TRBJ2-7,CSSPVGRGYEQYF,TGCAGTAGCCCGGTGGGGAGAGGGTACGAGCAGTACTTC
TRBV7-2,NA,TRBD1,TRBJ2-7,CASSLVGTAEQYF,TGTGCCAGCAGCTTAGTAGGGACAGCCGAGCAGTACTTC
TRBV5-1,NA,NA,TRBJ1-1,CASRRSGNTEAFF,TGCGCCAGCAGGAGGAGCGGTAACACTGAAGCTTTCTTT
TRBV20-1,few,NA,TRBJ1-1,CSAPGVRGLMNTEAFF,TGCAGTGCCCCCGGCGTCAGGGGACTCATGAACACTGAAGCTTTCTTT
TRBV19,NA,TRBD1,TRBJ1-5,CAAKTGTGQPQHF,TGTGCCGCAAAGACAGGGACGGGCCAGCCCCAGCATTTT
TRBV28,few,NA,TRBJ1-4,CASSLPFLATNEKLFF,TGTGCCAGCAGTTTACCATTCCTCGCAACTAATGAAAAACTGTTTTTT
TRBV7-2,few,NA,TRBJ1-6,CASSLGQLRYSPLHF,TGTGCCAGCAGCTTAGGACAGTTGCGGTATTCACCCCTCCACTTT
TRBV5-4,few,NA,TRBJ1-1,CASNSPNTEAFF,TGTGCCAGCAACTCCCCTAACACTGAAGCTTTCTTT
TRBV30,few,TRBD1,TRBJ1-5,CAWSVRTGINQPQHF,TGTGCCTGGAGTGTACGGACAGGGATCAATCAGCCCCAGCATTTT
TRBV14,NA,TRBD1,TRBJ2-7,CASSQHGTGREQYF,TGTGCCAGCAGCCAACATGGGACAGGGAGGGAGCAGTACTTC
TRBV18,many,TRBD2,TRBJ2-3,CASSPSSGSDTQYF,TGTGCCAGCAGCCCCTCTAGCGGGAGCGATACGCAGTATTTT
TRBV7-2,NA,NA,TRBJ1-5,CASSFQTGDNQPQHF,TGTGCCAGCAGCTTCCAGACAGGAGACAATCAGCCCCAGCATTTT
TRBV27,few,NA,TRBJ2-5,CASSLRVGTTETQYF,TGTGCCAGCAGTTTAAGAGTCGGGACGACAGAGACCCAGTACTTC
TRBV19,few,NA,TRBJ1-5,CASSLGPRPNQPQHF,TGTGCCAGTAGTTTGGGGCCGCGTCCCAATCAGCCCCAGCATTTT
TRBV7-2,few,TRBD1,TRBJ2-3,CASSYRFPGQGTITQYF,TGTGCCAGCAGCTACAGATTTCCAGGACAGGGAACGATTACGCAGTATTTT
TRBV20-1,few,NA,TRBJ1-2,CSANFYGEGNYGYTF,TGCAGTGCCAATTTTTACGGAGAGGGGAACTATGGCTACACCTTC
TRBV12-3/TRBV12-4,few,NA,TRBJ2-1,CASSLVGGVYNEQFF,TGTGCCAGCAGTTTAGTAGGAGGGGTATACAATGAGCAGTTCTTC
TRBV10-3,NA,NA,TRBJ2-5,CAISDGVQETQYF,TGTGCCATCAGTGATGGGGTACAAGAGACCCAGTACTTC
TRBV12-3/TRBV12-4,few,NA,TRBJ2-7,CASRTSLGYYEQYF,TGTGCCAGCAGGACTAGTCTAGGGTACTACGAGCAGTACTTC
TRBV5-5,NA,NA,TRBJ2-1,CASSLGSRVEVEYNEQFF,TGTGCCAGCAGCTTGGGGTCTAGGGTGGAGGTTGAGTACAATGAGCAGTTCTTC
TRBV6-2/TRBV6-3,NA,NA,TRBJ2-5,CASSYLSETETQYF,TGTGCCAGCAGTTACCTGAGCGAGACGGAGACCCAGTACTTC